This T cell receptor (beta chain) emerged from a study of control samples from healthy donors and cancer patients. TCRdb's table, derived via immunoSEQ multiplex PCR, lists solely in-frame clones and lacks some. There are 400,000 to 500,000 clones in the sample; more than 80% occur only once, and around 6.5% lies in the top ten. Notes on this clone: The same CDR3 is also encoded by other DNA sequences in this sample.

Germline loops: CDR1 SGHRS, CDR2 YFSETQ. The CDR3 consists of 14 residues. Trimming stripped 4 bases from V and 0 bases from J, with 9 bases between. The rearrangement links TRBV5-1 to TRBJ2-3; weak D call: TRBD2 (6 bases). The TCR sequence derives from a man aged 35 to 55 with head and neck cancer. Sequenced: PBMCs. This chain's CDR3 is CASSLGTSTDTQYF. CDR3 bases: TGCGCCAGCAGCCTGGGGACTAGCACAGATACGCAGTATTTT. The whole variable domain, remainder taken from reference TRBV5-1 and TRBJ2-3, is KAGVTQTPRYLIKTRGQQVTLSCSPISGHRSVSWYQQTPGQGLQFLFEYFSETQRNKGNFPGRFSGRQFSNSRSEMNVSTLELGDSALYLCASSLGTSTDTQYFGPGTRLTVL.